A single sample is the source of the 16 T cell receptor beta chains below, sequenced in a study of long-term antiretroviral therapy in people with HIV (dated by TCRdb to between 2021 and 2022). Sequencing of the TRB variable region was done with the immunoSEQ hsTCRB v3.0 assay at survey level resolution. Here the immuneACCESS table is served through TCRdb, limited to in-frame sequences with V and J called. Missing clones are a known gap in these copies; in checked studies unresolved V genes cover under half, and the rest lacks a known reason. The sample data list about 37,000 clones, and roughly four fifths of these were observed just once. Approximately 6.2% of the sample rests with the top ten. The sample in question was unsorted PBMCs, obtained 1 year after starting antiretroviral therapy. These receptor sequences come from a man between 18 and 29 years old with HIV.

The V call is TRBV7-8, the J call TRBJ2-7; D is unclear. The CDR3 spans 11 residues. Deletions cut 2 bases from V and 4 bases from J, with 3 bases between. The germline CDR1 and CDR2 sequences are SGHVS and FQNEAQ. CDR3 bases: TGTGCCAGCAGCTTAAAGTACGAGCAGTACTTC. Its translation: CASSLKYEQYF.

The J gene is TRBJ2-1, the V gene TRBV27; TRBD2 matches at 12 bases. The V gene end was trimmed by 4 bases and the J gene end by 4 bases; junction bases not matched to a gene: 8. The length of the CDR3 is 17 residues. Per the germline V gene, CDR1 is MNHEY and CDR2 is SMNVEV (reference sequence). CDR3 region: CASSSSGLAGLYNEQFF. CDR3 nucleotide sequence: TGTGCCAGCAGTTCCTCCGGACTAGCGGGACTGTACAATGAGCAGTTCTTC.

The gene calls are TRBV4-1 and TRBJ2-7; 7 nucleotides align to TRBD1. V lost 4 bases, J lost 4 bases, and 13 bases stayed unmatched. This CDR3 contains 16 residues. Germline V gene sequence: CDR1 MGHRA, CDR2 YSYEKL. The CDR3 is CASSLAQTGVRYEQYF. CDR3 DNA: TGCGCCAGCAGCCTCGCCCAAACAGGGGTGCGGTACGAGCAGTACTTC.

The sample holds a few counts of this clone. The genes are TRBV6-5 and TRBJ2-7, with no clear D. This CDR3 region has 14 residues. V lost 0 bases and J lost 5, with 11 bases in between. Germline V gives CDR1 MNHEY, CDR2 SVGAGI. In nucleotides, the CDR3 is TGTGCCAGCAGTTACTCGCCGAGCTCTAACGAGCAGTACTTC. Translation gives CASSYSPSSNEQYF.

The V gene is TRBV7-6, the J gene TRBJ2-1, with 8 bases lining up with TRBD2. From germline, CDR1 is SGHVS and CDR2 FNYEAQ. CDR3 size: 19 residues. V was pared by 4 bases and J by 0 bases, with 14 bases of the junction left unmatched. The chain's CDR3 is CASSSPFGSGTPSYNEQFF. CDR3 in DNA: TGTGCCAGCAGCTCCCCATTTGGTAGCGGGACACCCTCCTACAATGAGCAGTTCTTC.

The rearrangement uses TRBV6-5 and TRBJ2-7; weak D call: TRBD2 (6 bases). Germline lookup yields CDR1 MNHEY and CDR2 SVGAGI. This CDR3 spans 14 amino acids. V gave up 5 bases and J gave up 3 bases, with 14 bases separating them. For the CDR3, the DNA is TGTGCCAGCAGTCCCGGGACTGTTGACTACGAGCAGTACTTC. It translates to CASSPGTVDYEQYF.

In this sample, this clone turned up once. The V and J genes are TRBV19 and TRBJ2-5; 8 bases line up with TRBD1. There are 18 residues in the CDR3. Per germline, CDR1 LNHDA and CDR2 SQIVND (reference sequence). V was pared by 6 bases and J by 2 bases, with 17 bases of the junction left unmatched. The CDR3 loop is CASSQWGRGQGGQETQYF. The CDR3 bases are TGTGCCAGTAGCCAGTGGGGCAGGGGGCAGGGTGGGCAAGAGACCCAGTACTTC.

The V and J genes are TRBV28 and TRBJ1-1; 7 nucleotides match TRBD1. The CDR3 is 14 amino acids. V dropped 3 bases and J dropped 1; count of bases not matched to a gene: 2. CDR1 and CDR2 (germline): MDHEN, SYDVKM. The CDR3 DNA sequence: TGTGCCAGCAGTTTGACAGGGTCGAACACTGAAGCTTTCTTT. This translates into CASSLTGSNTEAFF.

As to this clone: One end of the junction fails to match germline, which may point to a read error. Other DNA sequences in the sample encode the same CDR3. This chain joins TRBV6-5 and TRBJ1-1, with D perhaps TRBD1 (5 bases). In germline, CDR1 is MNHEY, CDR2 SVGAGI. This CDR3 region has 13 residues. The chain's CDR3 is CASKVTELTEAFF. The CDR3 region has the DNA TGTGCCAGCAAAGTGACAGAACTCACTGAAGCCTTCTTT.

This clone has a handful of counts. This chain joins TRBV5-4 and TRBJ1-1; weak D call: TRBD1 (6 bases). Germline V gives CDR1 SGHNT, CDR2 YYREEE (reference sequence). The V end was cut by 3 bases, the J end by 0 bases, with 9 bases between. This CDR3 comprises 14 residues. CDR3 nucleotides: TGTGCCAGCAGCTCGGACAGCCTGAACACTGAAGCTTTCTTT. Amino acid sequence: CASSSDSLNTEAFF.

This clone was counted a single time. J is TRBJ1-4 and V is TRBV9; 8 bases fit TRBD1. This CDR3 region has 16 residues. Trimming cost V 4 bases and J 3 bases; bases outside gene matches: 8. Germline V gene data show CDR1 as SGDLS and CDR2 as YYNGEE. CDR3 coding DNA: TGTGCCAGCAGCCCAACCCCGGGACAGGCTAATGAAAAACTGTTTTTT. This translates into CASSPTPGQANEKLFF.

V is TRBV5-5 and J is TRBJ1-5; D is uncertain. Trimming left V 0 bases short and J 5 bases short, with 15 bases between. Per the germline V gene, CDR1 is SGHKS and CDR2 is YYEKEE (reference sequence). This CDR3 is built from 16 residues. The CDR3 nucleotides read TGTGCCAGCAGCTTGGAGGTCGCCGCCGCCTATCAGCCCCAGCATTTT. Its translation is CASSLEVAAAYQPQHF.

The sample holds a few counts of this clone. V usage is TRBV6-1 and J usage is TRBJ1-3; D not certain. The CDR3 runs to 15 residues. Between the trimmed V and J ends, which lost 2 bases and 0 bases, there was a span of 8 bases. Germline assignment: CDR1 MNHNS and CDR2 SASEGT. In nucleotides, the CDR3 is TGTGCCAGCAGTGAACTCGCGGACTCTGGAAACACCATATATTTT. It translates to CASSELADSGNTIYF.

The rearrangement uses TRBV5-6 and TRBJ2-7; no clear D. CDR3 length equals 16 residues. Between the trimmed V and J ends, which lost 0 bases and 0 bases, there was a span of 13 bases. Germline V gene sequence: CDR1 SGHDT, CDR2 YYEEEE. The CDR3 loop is CASSLVPALSSYEQYF. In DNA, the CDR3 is TGTGCCAGCAGCTTGGTTCCGGCCCTAAGCTCCTACGAGCAGTACTTC.

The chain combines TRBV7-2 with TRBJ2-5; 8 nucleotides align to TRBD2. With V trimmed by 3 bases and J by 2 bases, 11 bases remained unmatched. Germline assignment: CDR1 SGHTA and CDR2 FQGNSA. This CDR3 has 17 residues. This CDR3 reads CASSFILSGRGQETQYF. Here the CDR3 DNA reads TGTGCCAGCAGCTTCATCCTCAGCGGGAGAGGTCAAGAGACCCAGTACTTC.

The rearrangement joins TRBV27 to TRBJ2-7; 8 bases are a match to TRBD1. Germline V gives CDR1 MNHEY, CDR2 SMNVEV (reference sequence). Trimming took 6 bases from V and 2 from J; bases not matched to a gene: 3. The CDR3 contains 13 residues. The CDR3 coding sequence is TGTGCCAGCAGCGACAGGGGCCCCTACGAGCAGTACTTC. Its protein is CASSDRGPYEQYF.